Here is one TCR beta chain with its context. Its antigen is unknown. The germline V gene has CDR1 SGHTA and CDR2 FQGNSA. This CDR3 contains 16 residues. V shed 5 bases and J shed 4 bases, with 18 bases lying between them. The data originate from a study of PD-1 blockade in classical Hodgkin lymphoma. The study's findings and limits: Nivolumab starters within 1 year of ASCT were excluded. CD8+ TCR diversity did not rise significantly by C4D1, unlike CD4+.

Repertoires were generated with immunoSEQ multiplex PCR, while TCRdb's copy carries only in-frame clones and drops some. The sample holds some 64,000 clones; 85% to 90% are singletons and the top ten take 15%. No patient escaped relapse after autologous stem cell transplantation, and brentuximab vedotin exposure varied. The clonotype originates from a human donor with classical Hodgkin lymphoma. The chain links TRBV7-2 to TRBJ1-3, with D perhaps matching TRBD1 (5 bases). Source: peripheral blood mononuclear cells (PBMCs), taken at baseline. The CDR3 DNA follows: TGTGCCAGCAGCAGAAGCAACCGGGACGCAGGAAACACCATATATTTT. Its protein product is CASSRSNRDAGNTIYF.